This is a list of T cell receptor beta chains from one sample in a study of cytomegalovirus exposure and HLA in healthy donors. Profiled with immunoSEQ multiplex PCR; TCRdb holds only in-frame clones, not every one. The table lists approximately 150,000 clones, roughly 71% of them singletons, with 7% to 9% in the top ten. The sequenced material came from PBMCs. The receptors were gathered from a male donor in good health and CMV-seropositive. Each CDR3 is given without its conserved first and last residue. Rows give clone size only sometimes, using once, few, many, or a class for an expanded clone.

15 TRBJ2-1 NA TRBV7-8 ASSHERDRSTYNEQF
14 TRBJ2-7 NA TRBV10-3 AISALGGDFSYEQY
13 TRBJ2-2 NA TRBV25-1 ASRGGKGAPGELF
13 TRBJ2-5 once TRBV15 ATSRDSEGLYVQY
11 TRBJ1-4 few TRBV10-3 AISDTLNEKLF
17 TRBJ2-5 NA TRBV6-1 ASSEAEWTSGPIQETQY
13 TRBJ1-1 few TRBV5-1 ASSPRTGANTEAF
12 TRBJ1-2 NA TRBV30 AWSDRGRKYGYT
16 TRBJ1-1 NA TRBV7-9 ASSGGGTDRGGSTEAF
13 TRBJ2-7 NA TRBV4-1 ASSQDLGSVYEQY
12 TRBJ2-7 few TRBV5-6 ASSLVGGMYEQY
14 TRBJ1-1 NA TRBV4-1 ASSPLYREFGTEAF
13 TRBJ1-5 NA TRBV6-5 ASSQRAGRIQPQH
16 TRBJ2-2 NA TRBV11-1 ASSWGGRDRVNTGELF
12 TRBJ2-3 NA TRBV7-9 ASLGGNFADTQY
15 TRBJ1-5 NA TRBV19 ASSPRRGFTSNQPQH
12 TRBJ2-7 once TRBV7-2 ASGRTGVFYEQY
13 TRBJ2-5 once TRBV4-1 ASSHWGLAGAHKY
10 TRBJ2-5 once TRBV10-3 AINSGGETQY
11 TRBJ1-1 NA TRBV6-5 ASSPRVNTEAF
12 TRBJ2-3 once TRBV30 AWSVRGGTDTQY
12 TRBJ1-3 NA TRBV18 ASSPDSSGNTIY
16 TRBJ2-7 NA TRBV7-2 ASSLATGTSGGYYEQY
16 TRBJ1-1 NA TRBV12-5 ASGLVLGTEATNTEAF
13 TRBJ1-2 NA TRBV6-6 ASSQIGGDVHGYT